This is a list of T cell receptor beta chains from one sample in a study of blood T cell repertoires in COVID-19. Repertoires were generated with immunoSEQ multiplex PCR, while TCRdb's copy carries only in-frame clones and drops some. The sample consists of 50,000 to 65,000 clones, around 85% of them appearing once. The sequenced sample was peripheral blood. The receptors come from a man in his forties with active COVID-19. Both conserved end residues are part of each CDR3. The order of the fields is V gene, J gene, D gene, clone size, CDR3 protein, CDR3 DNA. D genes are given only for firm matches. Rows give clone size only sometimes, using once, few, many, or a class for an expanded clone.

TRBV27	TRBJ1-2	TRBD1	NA	CASSFLTGGGGNGYTF	TGTGCCAGCAGTTTTCTCACAGGGGGCGGTGGAAATGGCTACACCTTC
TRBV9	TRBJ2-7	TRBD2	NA	CASSAQTGGAYEQYF	TGTGCCAGCAGCGCTCAGACCGGGGGGGCCTACGAGCAGTACTTC
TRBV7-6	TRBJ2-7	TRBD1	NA	CASSLGVTGGNEQYF	TGTGCCAGCAGCCTAGGGGTGACAGGGGGTAACGAGCAGTACTTC
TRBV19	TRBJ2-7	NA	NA	CASSIVARLALQYEQYF	TGTGCCAGTAGTATAGTGGCTAGGTTGGCCCTCCAATACGAGCAGTACTTC
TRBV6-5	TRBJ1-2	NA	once	CASSWGSGRGFESYTF	TGTGCCAGCAGTTGGGGCTCGGGGAGGGGCTTTGAGAGCTACACCTTC
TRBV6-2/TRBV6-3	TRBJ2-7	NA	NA	CASSSGETVYEQYF	TGTGCCAGCAGTTCGGGGGAAACAGTCTACGAGCAGTACTTC
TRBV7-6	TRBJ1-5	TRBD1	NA	CASSLGTGLDQPQHF	TGTGCCAGCAGCTTAGGGACAGGGTTGGATCAGCCCCAGCATTTT
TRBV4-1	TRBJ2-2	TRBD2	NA	CASSQQGLAGGYPGELFF	TGCGCCAGCAGCCAGCAGGGACTAGCGGGAGGTTATCCCGGGGAGCTGTTTTTT
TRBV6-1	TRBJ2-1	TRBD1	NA	CASSASGTGNRNEQFF	TGTGCCAGCAGTGCGTCCGGGACAGGGAACCGCAATGAGCAGTTCTTC
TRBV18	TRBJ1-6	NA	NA	CASSPEMDSPLHF	TGTGCCAGCTCACCAGAGATGGATTCACCCCTCCACTTT
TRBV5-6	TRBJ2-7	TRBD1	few	CASSWDRDEQYF	TGTGCCAGCAGCTGGGACAGGGACGAGCAGTACTTC
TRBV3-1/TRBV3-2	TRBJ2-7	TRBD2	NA	CASSQDRAGAGEQYF	TGTGCCAGCAGCCAAGATCGAGCGGGAGCGGGGGAGCAGTACTTC
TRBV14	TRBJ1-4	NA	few	CASSQEFGLREKLFF	TGTGCCAGCAGCCAAGAGTTCGGGTTACGAGAAAAACTGTTTTTT
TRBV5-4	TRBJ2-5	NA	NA	CASSPRDYQETQYF	TGTGCCAGCAGCCCCCGGGACTACCAAGAGACCCAGTACTTC
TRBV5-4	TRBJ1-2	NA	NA	CASSLEGPHQGYTF	TGTGCCAGCAGCTTGGAGGGGCCCCATCAAGGCTACACCTTC
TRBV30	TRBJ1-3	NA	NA	CAYFDRYSGNTIYF	TGTGCCTACTTCGACAGGTACTCTGGAAACACCATATATTTT
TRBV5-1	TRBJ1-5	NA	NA	CASSPRGGNQPQHF	TGCGCCAGCTCCCCCCGGGGGGGCAATCAGCCCCAGCATTTT
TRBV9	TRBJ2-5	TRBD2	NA	CASSQNRLANLGETQYF	TGTGCCAGCAGCCAGAACAGACTAGCGAATCTTGGGGAGACCCAGTACTTC
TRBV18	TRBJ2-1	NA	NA	CASSPPKWLLTYNEQFF	TGTGCCAGCTCACCACCGAAGTGGCTGTTGACCTACAATGAGCAGTTCTTC
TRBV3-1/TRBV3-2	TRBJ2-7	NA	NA	CASSQETYEQYF	TGTGCCAGCAGCCAAGAAACTTACGAGCAGTACTTC
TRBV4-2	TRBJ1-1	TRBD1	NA	CASSHEGAATEAFF	TGTGCCAGCAGCCATGAGGGGGCGGCCACTGAAGCTTTCTTT
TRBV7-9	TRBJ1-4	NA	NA	CASSLGGVNEKLFF	TGTGCCAGCAGCTTGGGTGGAGTGAATGAAAAACTGTTTTTT
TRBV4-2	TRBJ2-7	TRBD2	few	CASSQIGLAGSKSYEQYF	TGTGCCAGCAGCCAAATCGGTCTAGCGGGCTCAAAGTCCTACGAGCAGTACTTC
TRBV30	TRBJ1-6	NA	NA	CAWSIGRPYNSPLHF	TGTGCCTGGAGCATAGGGAGACCCTATAATTCACCCCTCCACTTT
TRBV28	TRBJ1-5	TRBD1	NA	CASGETDRHQHF	TGTGCCAGCGGGGAGACGGACAGGCACCAGCATTTT
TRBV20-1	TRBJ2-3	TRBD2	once	CSASRGELAGTDTQYF	TGCAGTGCTAGTAGAGGAGAACTAGCGGGAACAGATACGCAGTATTTT
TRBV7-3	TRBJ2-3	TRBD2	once	CASSLNPGLAGDTQYF	TGTGCCAGCAGCCTAAACCCGGGACTAGCAGGGGATACGCAGTATTTT
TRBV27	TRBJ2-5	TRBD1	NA	CASSSTGGEETQYF	TGTGCCAGCAGCTCTACAGGGGGAGAGGAGACCCAGTACTTC
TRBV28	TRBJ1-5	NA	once	CASSSYRGQGGQPQHF	TGTGCCAGCAGTTCTTATCGAGGACAAGGTGGACAGCCCCAGCATTTT
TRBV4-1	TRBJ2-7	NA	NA	CASSQVGSGSYEQYF	TGCGCCAGCAGCCAAGTGGGTAGCGGCTCCTACGAGCAGTACTTC
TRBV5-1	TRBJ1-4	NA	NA	CASSSPGVDNEKLFF	TGCGCCAGCAGCTCGCCGGGGGTGGATAATGAAAAACTGTTTTTT
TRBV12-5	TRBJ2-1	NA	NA	CASGIFEERDEQFF	TGTGCTAGTGGTATCTTTGAGGAGCGAGATGAGCAGTTCTTC
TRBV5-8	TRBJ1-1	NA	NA	CAGMGGGTEAFF	TGTGCCGGAATGGGAGGAGGAACTGAAGCTTTCTTT
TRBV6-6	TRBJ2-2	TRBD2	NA	CASSYGLAGNTGELFF	TGTGCCAGCAGTTACGGACTAGCGGGCAACACCGGGGAGCTGTTTTTT
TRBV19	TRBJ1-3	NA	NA	CASSIPWASGNTIYF	TGTGCCAGTAGTATACCTTGGGCTTCTGGAAACACCATATATTTT
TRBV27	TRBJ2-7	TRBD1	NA	CASSSPGQRINEQYF	TGTGCCAGCAGTTCCCCGGGACAGAGAATCAACGAGCAGTACTTC
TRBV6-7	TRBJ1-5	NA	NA	CASYVDPGARNQPQHF	TGTGCCAGCTACGTAGACCCAGGGGCCCGCAATCAGCCCCAGCATTTT
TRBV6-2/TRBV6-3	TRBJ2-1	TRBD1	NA	CASSYPQGYNEQFF	TGTGCCAGCAGTTACCCACAGGGGTACAATGAGCAGTTCTTC
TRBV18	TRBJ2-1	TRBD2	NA	CASSPPSTSGMQFF	TGTGCCAGCTCACCACCGTCGACTAGCGGGATGCAGTTCTTC
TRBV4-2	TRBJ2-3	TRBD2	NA	CASSPNPSAGGRTDTQYF	TGTGCCAGCAGCCCCAACCCATCAGCGGGAGGCCGCACAGATACGCAGTATTTT
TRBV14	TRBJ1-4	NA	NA	CASSQEGAYEKLFF	TGTGCCAGCAGCCAAGAAGGGGCCTATGAAAAACTGTTTTTT
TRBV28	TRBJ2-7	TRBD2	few	CASRGLARVSSYEQYF	TGTGCCAGCAGGGGACTAGCGAGGGTGAGCTCCTACGAGCAGTACTTC
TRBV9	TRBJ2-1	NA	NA	CASSVEEVWNEQFF	TGTGCCAGCAGCGTAGAAGAGGTTTGGAATGAGCAGTTCTTC
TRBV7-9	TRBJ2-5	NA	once	CASSLGAGWETQYF	TGTGCCAGCAGCTTAGGTGCGGGATGGGAGACCCAGTACTTC
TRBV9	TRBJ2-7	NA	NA	CASSVAAGPIYEQYF	TGTGCCAGCAGCGTAGCTGCGGGGCCCATCTACGAGCAGTACTTC
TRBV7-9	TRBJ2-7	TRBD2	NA	CASRGGSEQYF	TGTGCCAGCCGGGGAGGGAGCGAGCAGTACTTC
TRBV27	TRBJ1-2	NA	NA	CASSGIWGRESNYGYTF	TGTGCCAGCAGTGGGATCTGGGGCAGGGAATCTAACTATGGCTACACCTTC
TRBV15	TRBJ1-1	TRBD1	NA	CATSRVWGQGLVTEAFF	TGTGCCACCAGCAGAGTTTGGGGACAGGGGCTCGTCACTGAAGCTTTCTTT
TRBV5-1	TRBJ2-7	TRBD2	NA	CASSVGHLTGGEQYF	TGCGCCAGCAGCGTTGGACACCTGACGGGGGGTGAGCAGTACTTC
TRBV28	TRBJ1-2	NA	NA	CASSSSGQGNYGYTF	NA
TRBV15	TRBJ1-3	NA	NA	CATSGGLGQGGNTIYF	TGTGCCACCAGCGGTGGCTTGGGGCAGGGTGGAAACACCATATATTTT
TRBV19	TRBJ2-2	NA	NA	CASNGGWNTGELFF	TGTGCCAGTAACGGCGGGTGGAACACCGGGGAGCTGTTTTTT
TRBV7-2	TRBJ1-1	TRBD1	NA	CASSLAPLRQGTEAFF	TGTGCCAGCAGCTTAGCGCCACTCCGACAGGGAACTGAAGCTTTCTTT
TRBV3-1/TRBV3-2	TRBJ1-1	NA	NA	CASSQRGYAEAFF	TGTGCCAGCAGCCAAAGAGGTTACGCTGAAGCTTTCTTT
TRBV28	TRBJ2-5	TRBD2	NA	CASRPGLAGGQETQYF	TGTGCCAGCAGACCGGGGTTGGCGGGGGGCCAAGAGACCCAGTACTTC